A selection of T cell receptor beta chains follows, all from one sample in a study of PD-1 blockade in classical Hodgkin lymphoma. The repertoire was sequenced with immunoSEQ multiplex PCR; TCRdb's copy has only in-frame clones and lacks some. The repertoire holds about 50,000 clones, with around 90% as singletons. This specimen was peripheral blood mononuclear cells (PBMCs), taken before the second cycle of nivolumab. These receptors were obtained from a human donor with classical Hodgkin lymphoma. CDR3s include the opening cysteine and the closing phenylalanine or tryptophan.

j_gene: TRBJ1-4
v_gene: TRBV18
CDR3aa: CASSPYEGEKLFF

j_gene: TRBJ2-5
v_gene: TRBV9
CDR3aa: CASSVSGGVGETQYF

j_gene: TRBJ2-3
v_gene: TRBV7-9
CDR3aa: CASSSSGGHGTDTQYF

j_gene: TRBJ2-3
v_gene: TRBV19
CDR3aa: CATSIQGSTDTQYF

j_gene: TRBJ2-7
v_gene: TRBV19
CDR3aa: CASSIVLYRDHSYEQYF

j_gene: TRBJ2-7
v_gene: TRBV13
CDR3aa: CASSFYRGTYEQYF

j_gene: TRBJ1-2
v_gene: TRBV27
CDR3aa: CASSFQDRGNYGYTF

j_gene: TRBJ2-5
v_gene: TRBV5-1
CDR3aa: CASSGTSGDYTQYF

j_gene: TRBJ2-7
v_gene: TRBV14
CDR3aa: CASSPTWHLYEQYF

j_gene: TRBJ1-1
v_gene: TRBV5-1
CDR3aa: CASSLHRGDTEAFF

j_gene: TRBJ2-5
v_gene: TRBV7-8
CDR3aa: CASSLVVQETQYF

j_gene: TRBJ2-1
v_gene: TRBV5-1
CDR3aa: CASSLVGQVYNEQFF

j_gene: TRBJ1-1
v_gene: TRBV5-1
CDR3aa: CASSLERTRGAFF

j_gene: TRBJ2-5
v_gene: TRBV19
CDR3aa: CASSTWTTQETQYF

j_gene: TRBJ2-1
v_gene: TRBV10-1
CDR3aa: CASSVSVANNEQFF

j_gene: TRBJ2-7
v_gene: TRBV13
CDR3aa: CASRDGGGTYEQYF

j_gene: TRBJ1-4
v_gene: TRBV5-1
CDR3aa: CASSFGGIGTNEKLFF